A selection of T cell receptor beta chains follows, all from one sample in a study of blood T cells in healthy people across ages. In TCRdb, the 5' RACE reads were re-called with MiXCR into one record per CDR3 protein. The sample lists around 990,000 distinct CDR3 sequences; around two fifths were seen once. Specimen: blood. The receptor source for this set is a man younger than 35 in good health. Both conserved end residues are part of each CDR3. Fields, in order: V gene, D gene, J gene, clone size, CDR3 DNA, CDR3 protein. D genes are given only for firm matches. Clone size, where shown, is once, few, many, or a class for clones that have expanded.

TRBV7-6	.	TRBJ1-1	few	TGTGCCAGCGCGCCAACTCCGGGCACTGAAGCTTTCTTT	CASAPTPGTEAFF
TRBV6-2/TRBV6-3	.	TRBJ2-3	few	TGTGCCAGTCACCCCCAGCCGAAGGCAGATACGCAGTATTTT	CASHPQPKADTQYF
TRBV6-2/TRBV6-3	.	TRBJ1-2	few	TGTGCCAGCAGTGAAGGACCTGTCTATGGCTACACCTTC	CASSEGPVYGYTF
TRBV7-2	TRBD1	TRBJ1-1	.	TGTGCCAGCAGCTTAGCCGACAGGGACACTGAAGCTTTCTTT	CASSLADRDTEAFF
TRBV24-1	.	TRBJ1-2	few	TGTGCCACCAGTGACACCCAGTACTATGGCTACACCTTC	CATSDTQYYGYTF
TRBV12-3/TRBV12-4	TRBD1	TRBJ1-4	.	TGTGCCAGCAGTCTGGGGACAGGAGCTTTTATGACTAATGAAAAACTGTTTTTT	CASSLGTGAFMTNEKLFF
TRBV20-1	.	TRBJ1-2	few	TGCAGTGCTCAACGACAGGATGGCTACACCTTC	CSAQRQDGYTF
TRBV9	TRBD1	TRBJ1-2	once	TGTGCCAGCAGCGTAGCAGGGGGCGCCTATGGCTACACCTTC	CASSVAGGAYGYTF
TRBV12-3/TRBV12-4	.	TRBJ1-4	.	TGTGCCAGCAGTTTGGGGCTCCCTAATGAAAAACTGTTTTTT	CASSLGLPNEKLFF
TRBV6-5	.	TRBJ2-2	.	TGTGCCAGCAGTTACTCCCTCCGTCCAACCGCGAACACCGGGGAGCTGTTTTTT	CASSYSLRPTANTGELFF
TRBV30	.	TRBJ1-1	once	TGTGCCTGGGACAGGAGCGGCACTGAAGCTTTCTTT	CAWDRSGTEAFF
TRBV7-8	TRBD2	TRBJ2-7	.	TGTGCCAGCAGCTTAGGGGGGAGGGCCGGAGCCTACGAGCAGTACTTC	CASSLGGRAGAYEQYF
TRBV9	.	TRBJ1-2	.	TGTGCCAGCAGCGTAGTGACAGGCTATGGCTACACCTTC	CASSVVTGYGYTF
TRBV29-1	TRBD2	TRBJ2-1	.	TGCAGCGTTCAACTAGCGGGTGCTGGGAATGAGCAGTTCTTC	CSVQLAGAGNEQFF
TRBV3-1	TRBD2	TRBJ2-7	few	TGTGCCAGCAGCCCATCCCCCGCCCCACTAGCGGGGAGATACAATGAGCAGTACTTC	CASSPSPAPLAGRYNEQYF
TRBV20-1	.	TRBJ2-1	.	TGCAGTGCTAGACGAAGTATTAGAGGGGTCTACAATGAGCAGTTCTTC	CSARRSIRGVYNEQFF
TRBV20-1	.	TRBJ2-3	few	TGCAGTGCCAAGGGACGGTCTAGGGTATCAGATACGCAGTATTTT	CSAKGRSRVSDTQYF
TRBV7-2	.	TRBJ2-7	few	TGTGCCAGCAGCTTAGTGGCCAACTACGAGCAGTACTTC	CASSLVANYEQYF
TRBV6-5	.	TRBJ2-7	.	TGTGCCAGCAGTTACTCTAAACAGGAGGAATATTCCTACGAGCAGTACTTC	CASSYSKQEEYSYEQYF
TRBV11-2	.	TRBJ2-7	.	TGTGCCAGCAGCTTAGATCGTGCGGGGAATGAGCAGTACTTC	CASSLDRAGNEQYF
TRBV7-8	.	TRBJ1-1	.	TGTGCCAGCAGCTTAGGTGAGGAGGGGAGTCCTGAAGCTTTCTTT	CASSLGEEGSPEAFF
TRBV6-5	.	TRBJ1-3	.	TGTGCCAGCAGTCGCACGGACCTTGGAAACACCATATATTTT	CASSRTDLGNTIYF
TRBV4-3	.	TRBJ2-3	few	TGCGCCAGCAGCCAAGCCGACGGGGACACAGATACGCAGTATTTT	CASSQADGDTDTQYF
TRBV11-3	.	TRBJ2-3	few	TGTGCCAGCAGTAGGACCGTCTCGGGGAGCACAGATACGCAGTATTTT	CASSRTVSGSTDTQYF
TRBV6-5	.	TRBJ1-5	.	TGTGCCAGCAGGAATAGAACCGACGGCAATCAGCCCCAGCATTTT	CASRNRTDGNQPQHF
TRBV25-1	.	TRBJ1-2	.	TGTGCCAGCAGAGGGGGGGGCGACTATGGCTACACCTTC	CASRGGGDYGYTF
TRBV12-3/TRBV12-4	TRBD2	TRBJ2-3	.	TGTGCCAGCAGTTTTCGGCTAGCGGGGGGGGGAGCAGATACGCAGTATTTT	CASSFRLAGGGADTQYF
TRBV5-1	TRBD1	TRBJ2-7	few	TGCGCCAGCAGCAAAGTCTCGGGACAGGGCCCTCTGGAGCAGTACTTC	CASSKVSGQGPLEQYF
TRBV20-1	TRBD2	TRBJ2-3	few	TGCAGTGCAACCGGGACTAGCGGGATTAGCACAGATACGCAGTATTTT	CSATGTSGISTDTQYF
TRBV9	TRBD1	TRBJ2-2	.	TGTGCCAGCAGCGCCGGAGGAGCGACAGGGGGCAAGAACACCGGGGAGCTGTTTTTT	CASSAGGATGGKNTGELFF
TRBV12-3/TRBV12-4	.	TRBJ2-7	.	TGTGCCAGCAGTTTAGGGCAGGGAGCCCCAAGCGAGCAGTACTTC	CASSLGQGAPSEQYF
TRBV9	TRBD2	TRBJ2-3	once	TGTGCCAGCAGCGGAGGACTAGCGGGGGGGCTGGATACGCAGTATTTT	CASSGGLAGGLDTQYF
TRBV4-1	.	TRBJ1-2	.	TGCGCCAGCAGCCAAGGGATGGGAAACTATGGCTACACCTTC	CASSQGMGNYGYTF
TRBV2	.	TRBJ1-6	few	TGTGCCAGCAGTGAGATTTCACCCCTCCACTTT	CASSEISPLHF
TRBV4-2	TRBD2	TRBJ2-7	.	TGTGCCAGCAGCCAATTTAGCGGGGCCTACAATGAGCAGTACTTC	CASSQFSGAYNEQYF
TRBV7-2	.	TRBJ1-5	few	TGTGCCAGCAGCCAGCGGGGGCTTAGCAATCAGCCCCAGCATTTT	CASSQRGLSNQPQHF
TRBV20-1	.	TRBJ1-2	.	TGCAGTGCTAGCGCGACAGCCAGTGGCTACACCTTC	CSASATASGYTF
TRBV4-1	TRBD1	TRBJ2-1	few	TGCGCCAGCAGCCAACATACAGGGGGCACCAAGCAGTTCTTC	CASSQHTGGTKQFF
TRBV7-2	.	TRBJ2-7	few	TGTGCCAGCAGCTTAGTAAGCAGCGCCTACGAGCAGTACTTC	CASSLVSSAYEQYF
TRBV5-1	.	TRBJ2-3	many	TGCGCCAGCAGCCCAGACGCAGGGGATACGCAGTATTTT	CASSPDAGDTQYF
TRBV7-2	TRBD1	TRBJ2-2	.	TGTGCCAGCAGCTCCGGACAGGGGACCGGGGAGCTGTTTTTT	CASSSGQGTGELFF
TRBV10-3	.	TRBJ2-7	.	TGTGCCATCAGTGAGCCGCTGGGCGGTTCGAGCTCCTACGAGCAGTACTTC	CAISEPLGGSSSYEQYF
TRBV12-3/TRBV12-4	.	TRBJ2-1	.	TGTGCCAGCAGTGTGGTGGCAGTGCTAAATGAGCAGTTCTTC	CASSVVAVLNEQFF
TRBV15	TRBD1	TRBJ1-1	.	TGCGCCACCAGCAGGTCCACAGGGGACACTGAAGCTTTCTTT	CATSRSTGDTEAFF
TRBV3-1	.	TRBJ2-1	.	TGTGCCAGCAGCCATCCCTGGGGGGGGGGCCTACACTCCTACAATGAGCAGTTCTTC	CASSHPWGGGLHSYNEQFF
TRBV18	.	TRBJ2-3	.	TGTGCCAGCTCACCACGGACGGGGGCCGCCACAGATACGCAGTATTTT	CASSPRTGAATDTQYF
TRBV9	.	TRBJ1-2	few	TGTGCCAGCAGCGCATCTACTACAGGGATAGACTATGGCTACACCTTC	CASSASTTGIDYGYTF
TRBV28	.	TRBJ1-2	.	TGTGCCAGCAGTTTTTCCCGGACACCCAAATGGGGCTACACCTTC	CASSFSRTPKWGYTF
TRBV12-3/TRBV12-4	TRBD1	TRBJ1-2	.	TGTGCCAGCAGTCCAACGACAGGGACCCACTACACCTTC	CASSPTTGTHYTF
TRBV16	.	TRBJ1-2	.	TGTGCCAGCAGCCAATCTACAGACCTTAACTATGGCTACACCTTC	CASSQSTDLNYGYTF
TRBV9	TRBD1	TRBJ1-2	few	TGTGCCAGCAGCCAGCCCAACTGGACAGGGGGCATCTATGGCTACACCTTC	CASSQPNWTGGIYGYTF
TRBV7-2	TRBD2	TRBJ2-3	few	TGTGCCAGCAGCTTATTAGCGGGGGGCGGCACAGATACGCAGTATTTT	CASSLLAGGGTDTQYF
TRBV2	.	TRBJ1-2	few	TGTGCCAGCGGTGGAGCCTATGGCTACACCTTC	CASGGAYGYTF
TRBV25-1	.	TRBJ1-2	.	TGTGCCAGCAGTGAAATAGACTATGGCTACACCTTC	CASSEIDYGYTF
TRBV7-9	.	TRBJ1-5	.	TGTGCCAGCAGCGCCTCTGACCGTCATAGCAATCAGCCCCAGCATTTT	CASSASDRHSNQPQHF
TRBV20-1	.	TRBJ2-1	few	TGCAGTGCTAGGTCATTTCGTAGCTCCTACAATGAGCAGTTCTTC	CSARSFRSSYNEQFF
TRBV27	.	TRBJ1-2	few	TGTGCCAGCAGACCTGGGTACGCCTATGGCTACACCTTC	CASRPGYAYGYTF
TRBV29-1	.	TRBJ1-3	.	TGCAGCGCACCAGTCGCGTACTCTGGAAACACCATATATTTT	CSAPVAYSGNTIYF
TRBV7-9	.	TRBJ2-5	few	TGTGCCAGCACGGGGGGCAAAGAGACCCAGTACTTC	CASTGGKETQYF
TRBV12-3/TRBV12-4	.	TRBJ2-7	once	TGTGCCAGCCTCCCGGGGCCAATACCTTACAATGAGCAGTACTTC	CASLPGPIPYNEQYF